The T cell receptor (beta chain) described here comes from a study of blood T cell repertoires in COVID-19. Participants were aged roughly 18 to 89 years from some 24 US areas. Participants had their cohort set by participant-reported clinical history. The CDR3 sequence is 16 residues long. CDR1 and CDR2 from the germline V gene are KGHSH and LQKENI. V lost 3 bases and J 4 bases, leaving 18 bases between the germline ends. In the authors' methods: Researchers report that nucleated cell counts were estimated from reference gene primer amplification. The table came from immunoSEQ multiplex PCR; TCRdb's copy has only in-frame clones and leaves some out. V and J calls and clone size are copied from that table; D and trimming were computed from the DNA. The table lists almost 250,000 clones, around 90% of them singletons.

The TCR sequence derives from a woman in her forties or fifties who had recovered from COVID-19. The chain joins TRBV18 to TRBJ1-1; D is ambiguous. The sample was PBMCs or T cells enriched from blood (not recorded which). The CDR3 DNA reads as TGTGCCAGCTCACCCGAACGGGTCGGGGTCCGCACTGAAGCTTTCTTT. Translation gives CASSPERVGVRTEAFF.